Detailed here is one T cell receptor beta chain. Antigen: not known. The PCR had 60 Vbeta and 13 Jbeta primers. TCRdb's table, derived via immunoSEQ multiplex PCR, lists solely in-frame clones and lacks some. The profile shows under 200,000 clones, 70% to 90% of them singletons. The entry originates in a study of cytomegalovirus exposure and HLA in healthy donors. Notes on the study in general: The study dropped some indistinguishable V segments, TRBV6-2 and TRBV6-3 among them.

CDR3 length: 20 residues. The specimen was PBMCs. The sequence came from a woman aged 18 to 35 in good health and CMV-seronegative. The chain links TRBV21-1 to TRBJ2-5; the table assigns TRBD2, which was not confirmed against the DNA. TRBV21-1 is noted as a pseudogene. Here the CDR3 DNA reads TGTGCCAGCAGCCCGATCGCCGGGACTAGCGGGAGGGGTTACCAAGAGACCCAGTACTTC. This codes for CASSPIAGTSGRGYQETQYF.